The clone carrying this T cell receptor beta chain has a count of ten or more. Antigen specificity is unknown. Other DNA sequences of this sample code for an identical CDR3. This record belongs to a study of shared clonotypes between healthy human individuals. Background on the study: A couple of women and three men aged 18 to 49 made up the donors. Study-wide results and caveats: Rarefaction analysis demonstrated incomplete sorted-subset sequencing notwithstanding large depth. The sampled material consisted only of blood, and tissue repertoires are likely to differ.

Only in-frame clones appear in the TCRdb table, and some are missing; sequencing was by immunoSEQ multiplex PCR. The sample records around 700,000 clones, 55% to 75% being singletons. Investigators divided CD4+ cells into CD45RA+ naive and CD45RA-negative memory subsets. This TCR was sampled from a woman younger than 45 in good health. The sample comprised memory CD4+ T cells sorted from blood. Noted subset: CD45RA-negative fraction.

CDR3 DNA sequence: TGTGCCAGCAGCCAAGGGCAGCTTAATGAAAAACTGTTTTTT. Translation gives CASSQGQLNEKLFF. The gene calls are TRBV4-2 and TRBJ1-4; no definite D call. CDR1 and CDR2 from the germline V gene are LGHNA and YNFKEQ. Trimming took off 1 base at V and 4 bases at J, with 7 bases between the two ends. CDR3 length: 14 residues.